This TCR beta chain originates from a study of blood T cells in healthy people across ages. J was trimmed by 12 bases and V by 4 bases; bases with no gene match: 5. The germline V gene encodes CDR1 SGHTA and CDR2 FQGTGA. This CDR3 has 13 residues. Isolation recovered at least 6.5 million PBMCs from every sample. There are a few counts of this clonotype. The target antigen is unknown. Regarding the study as a whole: Higher naive T cell percentage went strongly together with higher TCR beta diversity.

PCR was performed a second time for about 7 to 11 cycles using a sample-barcoded 5' primer and a J-beta primer mix. From the 5' RACE reads, TCRdb called clonotypes with MiXCR, one entry per CDR3 protein. The sample has approximately 1.5 million distinct CDR3 sequences; approximately 32% are singletons. The chain employs TRBV7-3 and TRBJ2-1; 11 nucleotides agree with TRBD2. This sequence originates from a woman aged 30 to 39 in good health. Specimen: blood. As DNA, the CDR3 is TGTGCCAGCAGCTCGGGGCTAGCGGGGGGGCAGTTCTTC. Amino acids: CASSSGLAGGQFF.